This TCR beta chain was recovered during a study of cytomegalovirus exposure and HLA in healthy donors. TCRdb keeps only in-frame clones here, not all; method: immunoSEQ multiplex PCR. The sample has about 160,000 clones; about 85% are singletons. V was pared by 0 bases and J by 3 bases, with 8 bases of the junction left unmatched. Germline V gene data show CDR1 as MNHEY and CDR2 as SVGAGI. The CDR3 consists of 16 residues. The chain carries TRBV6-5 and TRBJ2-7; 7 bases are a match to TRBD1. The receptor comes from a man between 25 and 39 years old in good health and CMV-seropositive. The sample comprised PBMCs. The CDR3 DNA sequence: TGTGCCAGCAGTTACTCGATGGGACAGTCAAGCTACGAGCAGTACTTC. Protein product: CASSYSMGQSSYEQYF.